This TCR beta chain comes out of a study of Graves' ophthalmopathy and Graves' hyperthyroidism. Overall study results and limits: The model forecast ophthalmopathy progression, reaching roughly 70% sensitivity and about 72% specificity.

Of note for this clonotype: The antigen is not known. A junction boundary mismatches the germline segment, possibly from a read error.

RNA transcripts provided the template for amplifying TCR beta CDR3 regions. RT-PCR was first run with HTBI primers, then multiplex PCR in a second round. From the multiplex PCR reads, TCRdb called clonotypes with MiXCR, one entry per CDR3 protein. This table has under 350,000 distinct CDR3 sequences, roughly 17% appearing once. The germline V gene encodes CDR1 SGHKS and CDR2 YYEKEE (reference sequence). The CDR3 consists of 13 residues. The rearrangement joins TRBV5-5 to TRBJ1-1, with D unresolved. The clonotype was recovered from an adult man with Graves' ophthalmopathy. The sample consisted of peripheral blood. The CDR3 sequence: CGSSFSMNTEAFF. The DNA of the CDR3 is TGTGGCAGCAGCTTCTCCATGAACACTGAAGCTTTCTTT. Filled out from reference TRBV5-5 and TRBJ1-1, the complete variable domain reads DAGVTQSPTHLIKTRGQQVTLRCSPISGHKSVSWYQQVLGQGPQFIFQYYEKEERGRGNFPDRFSARQFPNYSSELNVNALLLGDSALYLCGSSFSMNTEAFFGQGTRLTVV.